This TCR beta chain came from a study of blood T cell repertoires in COVID-19. The wider study: Sample material is recorded as cDNA or gDNA derived from T cells, B-cell-depleted T cells, or PBMCs.

In the authors' workflow: For nucleated cells, counts were estimated from reference gene primer amplification. Libraries were prepared by immunoSEQ multiplex PCR; TCRdb keeps only in-frame clonotypes and omits some of them. V, J and clone size are taken as reported in that table, and D and trimming were inferred from the DNA itself. This table holds a few hundred thousand clones, around 89% found once. Recovery among Cohort 3 donors was established by two negative PCRs, clearance, or symptom resolution. V gave up 8 bases and J gave up 4 bases, with 18 bases separating them. The germline V gene has CDR1 SNHLY and CDR2 FYNNEI. The CDR3 runs to 15 residues.

The chain recombines TRBV2 with TRBJ2-1; unclear D gene. The sequence derives from a woman younger than 45 who had recovered from COVID-19. The sample taken for sequencing was PBMCs or T cells enriched from blood (not recorded which). CDR3: CASGRGSLLYNEQFF. CDR3 sequence (DNA): TGTGCCAGCGGGCGTGGGTCTCTACTGTACAATGAGCAGTTCTTC.